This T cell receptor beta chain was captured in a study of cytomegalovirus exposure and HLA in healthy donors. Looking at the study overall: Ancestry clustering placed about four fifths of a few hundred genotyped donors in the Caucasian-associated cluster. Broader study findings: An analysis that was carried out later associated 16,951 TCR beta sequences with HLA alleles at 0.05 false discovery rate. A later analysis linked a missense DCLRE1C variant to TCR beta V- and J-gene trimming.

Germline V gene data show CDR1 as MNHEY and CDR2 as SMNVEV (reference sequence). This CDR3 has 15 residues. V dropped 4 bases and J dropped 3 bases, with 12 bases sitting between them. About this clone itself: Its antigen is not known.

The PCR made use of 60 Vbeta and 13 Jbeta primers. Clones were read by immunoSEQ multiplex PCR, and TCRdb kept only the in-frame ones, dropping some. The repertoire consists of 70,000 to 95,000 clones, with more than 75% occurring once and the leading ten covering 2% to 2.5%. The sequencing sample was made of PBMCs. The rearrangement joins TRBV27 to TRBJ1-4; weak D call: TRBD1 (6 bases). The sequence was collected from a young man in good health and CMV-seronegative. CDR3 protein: CASSSWDTANEKLFF. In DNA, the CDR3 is TGTGCCAGCAGTTCCTGGGACACCGCTAATGAAAAACTGTTTTTT.